This TCR beta chain was sequenced in a study of T-cell reconstitution after alpha-beta-depleted transplantation in children. V lost 5 bases to trimming and J lost 5 bases; unmatched junction nucleotides: 11. The CDR3 has 15 residues. Unique molecular identifiers were used in preparing the TCRbeta library. MiXCR, applied by TCRdb to the PCR reads, yields one record per CDR3 protein. The table lists about 360,000 distinct CDR3 sequences, about 14% of them singletons. This clonotype has only a few counts. This receptor was taken from a human donor who donated a stem cell graft to a child with Fanconi anemia. The J gene is TRBJ2-7, the V gene TRBV12-3 or TRBV12-4, with 8 bases matching TRBD2. The sequenced sample was PBMCs, obtained from the stem cell graft. The CDR3 DNA reads as TGTGCCAGCAGTCCTCAAGGGACTAGAAACCACGAGCAGTACTTC. This sequence encodes CASSPQGTRNHEQYF.